The clone carrying this T cell receptor (beta chain) was seen a handful of times. Its target is unknown. The data are from a study of CD8 T cells in ankylosing spondylitis. MiXCR, run by TCRdb on the 5' RACE reads, gives a single entry per CDR3 protein. The sample lists under 200,000 distinct CDR3 sequences, around 13% occurring once. The CDR3 is 16 residues long. Germline V gives CDR1 MGHRA, CDR2 YSYEKL. With V trimmed by 4 bases and J by 0 bases, 6 bases remained unmatched. General study results and limits: The study identified a TCR beta motif of seven or eight highly homologous variants that appeared characteristic of ankylosing spondylitis blood. Matched synovial fluid from ankylosing spondylitis patients was reported to be enriched for disease-linked clones. Researchers report that disease-linked clones proved CD8+ and relatively rare in peripheral blood. A number of the motif variants had already been described in reactive arthritis synovial fluid and blood.

The chain links TRBV4-1 to TRBJ2-3, with 8 bases that match TRBD2. The receptor's source is a female donor with ankylosing spondylitis or in good health (not recorded which). Sequences were obtained from blood, either unsorted or a sorted T cell fraction (not recorded which). In nucleotides, the CDR3 is TGCGCCAGCAGCCCTCGGGAGGGGGTGAGCACAGATACGCAGTATTTT. Translated, it gives CASSPREGVSTDTQYF.